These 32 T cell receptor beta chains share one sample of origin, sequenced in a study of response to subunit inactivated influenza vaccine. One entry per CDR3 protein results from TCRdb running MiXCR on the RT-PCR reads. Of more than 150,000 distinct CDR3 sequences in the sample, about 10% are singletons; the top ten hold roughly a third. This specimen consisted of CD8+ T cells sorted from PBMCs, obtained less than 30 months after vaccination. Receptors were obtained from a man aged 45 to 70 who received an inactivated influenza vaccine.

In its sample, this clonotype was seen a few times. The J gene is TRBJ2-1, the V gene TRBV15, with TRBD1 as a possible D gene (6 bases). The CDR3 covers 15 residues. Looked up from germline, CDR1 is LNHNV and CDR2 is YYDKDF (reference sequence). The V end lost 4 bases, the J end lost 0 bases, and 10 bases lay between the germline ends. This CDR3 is CATSTDRSSYNEQFF. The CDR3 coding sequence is TGTGCCACCAGCACCGACAGGAGCTCCTACAATGAGCAGTTCTTC.

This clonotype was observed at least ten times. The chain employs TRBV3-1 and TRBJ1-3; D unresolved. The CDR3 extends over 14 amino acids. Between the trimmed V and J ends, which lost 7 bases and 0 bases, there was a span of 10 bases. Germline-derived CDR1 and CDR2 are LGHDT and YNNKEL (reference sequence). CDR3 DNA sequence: TGTGCCAGCATACCAGGCAACTCTGGAAACACCATATATTTT. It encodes CASIPGNSGNTIYF. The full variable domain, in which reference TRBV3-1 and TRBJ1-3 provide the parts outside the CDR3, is DTAVSQTPKYLVTQMGNDKSIKCEQNLGHDTMYWYKQDSKKFLKIMFSYNNKELIINETVPNRFSPKSPDKAHLNLHINSLELGDSAVYFCASIPGNSGNTIYFGEGSWLTVV.

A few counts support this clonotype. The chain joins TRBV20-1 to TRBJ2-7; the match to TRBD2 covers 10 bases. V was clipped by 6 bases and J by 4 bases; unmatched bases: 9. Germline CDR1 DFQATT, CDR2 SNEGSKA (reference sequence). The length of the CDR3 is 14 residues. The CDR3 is CSAHMSGRVYEQYF. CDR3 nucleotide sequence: TGCAGTGCCCATATGAGCGGGAGGGTTTACGAGCAGTACTTC.

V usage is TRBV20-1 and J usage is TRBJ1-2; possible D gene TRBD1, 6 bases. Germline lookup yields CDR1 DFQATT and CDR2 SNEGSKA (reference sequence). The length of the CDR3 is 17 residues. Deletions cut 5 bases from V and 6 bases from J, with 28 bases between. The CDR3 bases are TGCAGTGCTCCAACGGACCCGGGGGCTTTTACCCCCGATGGCTACACCTTC. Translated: CSAPTDPGAFTPDGYTF.

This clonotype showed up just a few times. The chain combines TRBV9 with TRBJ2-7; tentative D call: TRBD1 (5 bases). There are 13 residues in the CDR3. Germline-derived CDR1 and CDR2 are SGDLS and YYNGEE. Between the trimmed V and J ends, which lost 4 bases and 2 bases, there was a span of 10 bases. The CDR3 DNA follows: TGTGCCAGCAGCAGGGGCGGAGCCTACGAGCAGTACTTC. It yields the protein CASSRGGAYEQYF.

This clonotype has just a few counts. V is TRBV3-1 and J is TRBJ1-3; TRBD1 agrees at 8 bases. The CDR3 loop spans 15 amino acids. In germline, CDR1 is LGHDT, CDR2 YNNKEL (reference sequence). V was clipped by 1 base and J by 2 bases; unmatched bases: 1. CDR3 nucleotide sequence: TGTGCCAGCAGCCAAGGACAGGGGCCTGGAAACACCATATATTTT. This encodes CASSQGQGPGNTIYF.

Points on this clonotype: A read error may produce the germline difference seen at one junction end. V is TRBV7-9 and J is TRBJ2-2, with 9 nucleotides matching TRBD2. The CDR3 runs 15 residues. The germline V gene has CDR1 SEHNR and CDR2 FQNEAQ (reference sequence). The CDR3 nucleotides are TGTGTCAGCAGCTATAGCGGGGGGAACACCGGGGAGCTGTTTTTT. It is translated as CVSSYSGGNTGELFF. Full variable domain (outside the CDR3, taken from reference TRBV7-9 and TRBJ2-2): DTGVSQNPRHKITKRGQNVTFRCDPISEHNRLYWYRQTLGQGPEFLTYFQNEAQLEKSRLLSDRFSAERPKGSFSTLEIQRTEQGDSAMYLCVSSYSGGNTGELFFGEGSRLTVL.

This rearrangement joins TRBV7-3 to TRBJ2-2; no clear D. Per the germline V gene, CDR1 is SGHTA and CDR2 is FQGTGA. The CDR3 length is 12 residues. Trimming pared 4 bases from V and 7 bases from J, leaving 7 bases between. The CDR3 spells CASSSGDGELFF. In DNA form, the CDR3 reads TGTGCCAGCAGCTCGGGTGACGGGGAGCTGTTTTTT.

CDR3 protein: CATSRDLGRNPRETQYF. The CDR3 coding sequence is TGTGCCACCAGCAGAGATTTGGGGAGGAACCCCCGGGAGACCCAGTACTTC. V gene TRBV15 combines with J gene TRBJ2-5, with D perhaps matching TRBD2 (6 bases). CDR3 length: 17 amino acids. The V and J ends lost 0 bases and 5 bases respectively, with 19 bases between them. Germline-derived CDR1 and CDR2 are LNHNV and YYDKDF (reference sequence).

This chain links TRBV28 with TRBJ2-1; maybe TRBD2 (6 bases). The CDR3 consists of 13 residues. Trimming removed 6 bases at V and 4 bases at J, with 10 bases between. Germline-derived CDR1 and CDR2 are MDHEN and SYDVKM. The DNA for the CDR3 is TGTGCCAGCAGCCGGGGGATTTACAATGAGCAGTTCTTC. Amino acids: CASSRGIYNEQFF.

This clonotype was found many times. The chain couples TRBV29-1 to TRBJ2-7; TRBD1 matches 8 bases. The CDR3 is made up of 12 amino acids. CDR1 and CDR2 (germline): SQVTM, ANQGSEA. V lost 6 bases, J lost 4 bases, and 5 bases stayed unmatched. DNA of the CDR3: TGCAGCGTCGGGACAGGCATATACGAGCAGTACTTC. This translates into CSVGTGIYEQYF.

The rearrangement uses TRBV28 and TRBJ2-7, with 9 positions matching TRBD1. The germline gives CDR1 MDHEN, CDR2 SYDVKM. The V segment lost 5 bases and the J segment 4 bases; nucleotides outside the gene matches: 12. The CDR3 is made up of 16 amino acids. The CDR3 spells CASSLNPDRGSYEQYF. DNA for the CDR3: TGTGCCAGCAGTCTAAATCCCGACAGGGGGTCGTACGAGCAGTACTTC.

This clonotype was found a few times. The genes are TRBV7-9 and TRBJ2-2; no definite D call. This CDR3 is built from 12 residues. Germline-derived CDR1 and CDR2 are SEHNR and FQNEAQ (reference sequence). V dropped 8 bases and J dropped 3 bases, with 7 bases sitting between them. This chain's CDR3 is CASFRDTGELFF. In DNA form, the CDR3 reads TGTGCCAGCTTCCGAGACACCGGGGAGCTGTTTTTT.

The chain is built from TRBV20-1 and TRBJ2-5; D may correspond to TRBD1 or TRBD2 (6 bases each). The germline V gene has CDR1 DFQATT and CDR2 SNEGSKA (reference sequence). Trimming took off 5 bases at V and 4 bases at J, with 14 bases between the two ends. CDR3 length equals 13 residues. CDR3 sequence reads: CSAWTVGGETQYF. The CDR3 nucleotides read TGCAGTGCTTGGACAGTGGGGGGAGAGACCCAGTACTTC.

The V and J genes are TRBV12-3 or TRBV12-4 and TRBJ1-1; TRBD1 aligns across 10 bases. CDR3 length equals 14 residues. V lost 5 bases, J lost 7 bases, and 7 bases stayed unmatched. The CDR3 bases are TGTGCCAGCAGTCCGACAGGGGGCGCGGATGAAGCTTTCTTT. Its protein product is CASSPTGGADEAFF.

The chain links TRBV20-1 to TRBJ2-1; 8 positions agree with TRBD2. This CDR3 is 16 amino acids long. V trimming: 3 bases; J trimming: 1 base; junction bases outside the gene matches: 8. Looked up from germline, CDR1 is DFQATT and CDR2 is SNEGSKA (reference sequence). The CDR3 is CSARGGLVGSYNEQFF. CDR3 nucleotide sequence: TGCAGTGCTAGGGGGGGACTAGTTGGGTCCTACAATGAGCAGTTCTTC.

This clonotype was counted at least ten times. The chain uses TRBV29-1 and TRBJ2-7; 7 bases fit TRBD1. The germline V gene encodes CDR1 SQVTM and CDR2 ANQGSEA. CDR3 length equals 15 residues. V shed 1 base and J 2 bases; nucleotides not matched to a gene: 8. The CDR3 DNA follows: TGCAGCGTTGAAGTTGGGCAGGGGGTCCCCTACGAGCAGTACTTC. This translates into CSVEVGQGVPYEQYF.

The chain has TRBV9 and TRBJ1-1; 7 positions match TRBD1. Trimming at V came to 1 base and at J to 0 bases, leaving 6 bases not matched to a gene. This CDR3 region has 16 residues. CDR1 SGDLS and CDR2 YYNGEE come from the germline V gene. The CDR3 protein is CASSVWTGALNTEAFF. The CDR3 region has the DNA TGTGCCAGCAGCGTATGGACAGGCGCCTTGAACACTGAAGCTTTCTTT.

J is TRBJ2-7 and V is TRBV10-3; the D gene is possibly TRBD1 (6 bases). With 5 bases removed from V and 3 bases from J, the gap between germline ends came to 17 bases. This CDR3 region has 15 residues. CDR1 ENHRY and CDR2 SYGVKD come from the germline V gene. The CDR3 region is CAISSPDRNSYEQYF. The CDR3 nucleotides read TGTGCCATCAGTTCTCCCGACAGGAACAGCTACGAGCAGTACTTC.

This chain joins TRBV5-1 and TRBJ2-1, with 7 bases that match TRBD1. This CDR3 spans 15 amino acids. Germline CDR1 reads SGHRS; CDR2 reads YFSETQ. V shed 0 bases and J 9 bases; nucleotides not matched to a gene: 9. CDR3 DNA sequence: TGCGCCAGCAGCTTGGAGGTGACAGGGAATAGTGAGCAGTTCTTC. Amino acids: CASSLEVTGNSEQFF.

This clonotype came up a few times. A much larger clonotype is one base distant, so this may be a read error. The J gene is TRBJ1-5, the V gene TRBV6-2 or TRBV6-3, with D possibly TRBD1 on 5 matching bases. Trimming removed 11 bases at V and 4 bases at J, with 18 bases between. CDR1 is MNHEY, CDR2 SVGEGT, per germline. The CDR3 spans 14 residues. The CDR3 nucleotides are TGTGCCGGCCAACAGTTAGCAGGGAATCAGCCCCAGCATTTT. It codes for CAGQQLAGNQPQHF.

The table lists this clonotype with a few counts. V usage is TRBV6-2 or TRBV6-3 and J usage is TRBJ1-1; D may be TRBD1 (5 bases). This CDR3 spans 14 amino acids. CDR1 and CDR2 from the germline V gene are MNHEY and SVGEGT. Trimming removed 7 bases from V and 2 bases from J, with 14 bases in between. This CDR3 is CASNLWGENTEAFF. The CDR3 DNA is TGTGCCAGCAACCTCTGGGGGGAAAACACTGAAGCTTTCTTT.

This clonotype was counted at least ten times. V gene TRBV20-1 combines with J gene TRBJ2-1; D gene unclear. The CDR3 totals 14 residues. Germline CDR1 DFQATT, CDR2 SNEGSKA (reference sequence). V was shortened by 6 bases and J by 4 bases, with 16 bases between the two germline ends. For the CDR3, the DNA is TGCAGTGCGAAGGTGGTGCAACTGTACAATGAGCAGTTCTTC. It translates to CSAKVVQLYNEQFF.

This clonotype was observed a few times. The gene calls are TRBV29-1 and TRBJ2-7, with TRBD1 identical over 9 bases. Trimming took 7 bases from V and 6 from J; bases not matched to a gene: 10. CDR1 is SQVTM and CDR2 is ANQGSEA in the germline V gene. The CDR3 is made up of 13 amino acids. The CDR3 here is CSGAGTGSLEQYF. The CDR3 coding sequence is TGCAGCGGGGCCGGGACAGGGTCGCTCGAGCAGTACTTC.

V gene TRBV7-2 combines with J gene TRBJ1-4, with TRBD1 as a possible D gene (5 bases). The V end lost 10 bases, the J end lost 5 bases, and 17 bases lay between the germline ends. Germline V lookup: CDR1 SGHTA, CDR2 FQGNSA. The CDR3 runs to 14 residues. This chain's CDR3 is CATPWRGRNEKLFF. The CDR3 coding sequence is TGTGCCACCCCCTGGCGGGGGAGGAATGAAAAACTGTTTTTT.

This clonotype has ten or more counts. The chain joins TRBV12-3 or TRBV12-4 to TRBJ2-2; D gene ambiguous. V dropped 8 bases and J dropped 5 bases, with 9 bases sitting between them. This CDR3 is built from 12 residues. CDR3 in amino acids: CASGFSTGELFF. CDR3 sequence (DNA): TGTGCCAGCGGGTTTAGTACCGGGGAGCTGTTTTTT.

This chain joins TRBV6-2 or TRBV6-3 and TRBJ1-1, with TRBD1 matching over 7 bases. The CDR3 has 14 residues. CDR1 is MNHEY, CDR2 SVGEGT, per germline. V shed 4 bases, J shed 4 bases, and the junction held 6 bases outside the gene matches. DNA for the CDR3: TGTGCCAGCAGTTTCACAGGGGATGGCACTGAAGCTTTCTTT. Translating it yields CASSFTGDGTEAFF.

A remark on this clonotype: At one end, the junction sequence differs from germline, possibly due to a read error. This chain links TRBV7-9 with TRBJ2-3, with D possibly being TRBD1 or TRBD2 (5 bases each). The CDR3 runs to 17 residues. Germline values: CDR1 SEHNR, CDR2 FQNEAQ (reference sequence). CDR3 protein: CASGDRPGRRTADTQYF. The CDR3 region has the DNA TGTGCCAGCGGAGACCGACCGGGACGAAGAACGGCAGATACGCAGTATTTC.

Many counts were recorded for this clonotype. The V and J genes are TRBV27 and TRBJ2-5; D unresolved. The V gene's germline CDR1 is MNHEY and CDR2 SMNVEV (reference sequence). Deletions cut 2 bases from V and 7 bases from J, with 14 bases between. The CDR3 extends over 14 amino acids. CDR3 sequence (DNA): TGTGCCAGCAGTTTAGGGCCGCTATTTGGGACCCAGTACTTC. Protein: CASSLGPLFGTQYF.

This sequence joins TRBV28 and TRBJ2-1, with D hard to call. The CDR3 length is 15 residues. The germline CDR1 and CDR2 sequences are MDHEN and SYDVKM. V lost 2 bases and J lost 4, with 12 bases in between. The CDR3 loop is CASSLRARYYNEQFF. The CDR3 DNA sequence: TGTGCCAGCAGTTTACGAGCCAGGTATTACAATGAGCAGTTCTTC.

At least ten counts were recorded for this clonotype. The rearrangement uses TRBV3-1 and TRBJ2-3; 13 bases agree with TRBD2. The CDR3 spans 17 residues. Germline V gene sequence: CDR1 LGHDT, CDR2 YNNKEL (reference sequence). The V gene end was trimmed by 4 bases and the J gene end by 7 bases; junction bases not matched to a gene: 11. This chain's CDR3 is CASSPRPTSGGANTQYF. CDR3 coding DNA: TGTGCCAGCAGCCCGAGGCCTACTAGCGGGGGGGCCAATACGCAGTATTTT.

CDR3 sequence (DNA): TGCAGCGTTGAATCGCAGGTGCCGGGACTAGGCTACGAGCAGTACTTC. Amino acids: CSVESQVPGLGYEQYF. The chain employs TRBV29-1 and TRBJ2-7; 8 bases map to TRBD2. The CDR3 extends over 16 amino acids. V was pared by 2 bases and J by 3 bases, with 12 bases of the junction left unmatched. The germline CDR1 and CDR2 sequences are SQVTM and ANQGSEA.